A single sample is the source of the 4 T cell receptor beta chains below, sequenced in a study of shared clonotypes between healthy human individuals. It was CD45RO-negative cells, positively selected for CCR7, that made up naive CD8 cells, with terminally differentiated effector memory CD45RA+ cells excluded. Using immunoSEQ multiplex PCR, the repertoire was profiled, and TCRdb retains in-frame clones only, with some absent. Of 2 million to 2.5 million clones listed, about 92% are singletons. Sample: naive CD8+ T cells from PBMCs. The receptors were gathered from a man aged 18 to 30 in good health. Some clones in this sample may be carry-over from other donors' samples.

This rearrangement joins TRBV6-1 to TRBJ1-2; 7 nucleotides agree with TRBD1. CDR1 is MNHNS and CDR2 is SASEGT in the germline V gene. CDR3 size: 16 residues. The V segment lost 4 bases and the J segment 4 bases; nucleotides outside the gene matches: 12. CDR3 sequence: CASSVSTGEVPYGYTF. The DNA for the CDR3 is TGTGCCAGCAGTGTATCTACAGGGGAAGTCCCCTATGGCTACACCTTC.

J is TRBJ2-7 and V is TRBV5-1; 9 bases align to TRBD2. The CDR3 sequence is 15 residues long. V shed 4 bases and J 6 bases; nucleotides not matched to a gene: 11. The germline gives CDR1 SGHRS, CDR2 YFSETQ. The CDR3 DNA is TGCGCCAGCAGCCCGGAGCGGGGGGACGTGACCGAGCAGTACTTC. Its protein product is CASSPERGDVTEQYF.

The genes are TRBV4-3 and TRBJ2-7; D is possibly TRBD1 (5 bases). Between the trimmed V and J ends, which lost 0 bases and 6 bases, there was a span of 12 bases. CDR1 and CDR2 from the germline V gene are LGHNA and YSLEER. The CDR3 totals 14 residues. The CDR3: CASSQDQEGVEQYF. In DNA, the CDR3 is TGCGCCAGCAGCCAAGATCAGGAAGGGGTCGAGCAGTACTTC.

The rearrangement uses TRBV7-9 and TRBJ2-7; TRBD1 matches at 9 bases. Germline CDR1 reads SEHNR; CDR2 reads FQNEAQ (reference sequence). This CDR3 comprises 14 residues. The J segment lost 4 bases and the V segment lost 4 bases, leaving 5 bases of the junction unmatched. The CDR3 sequence: CASSYSTGGYEQYF. CDR3 DNA sequence: TGTGCCAGCAGCTATTCGACAGGGGGTTACGAGCAGTACTTC.